This T cell receptor (beta chain) emerged from a study of human T cells and chemical hapten exposure. Time point described: healthy volunteer bleed at 6 weeks. The authors extracted total RNA from unfractionated whole blood. This clonotype was counted at least ten times. The CDR3 sequence is 14 residues long. The V gene's germline CDR1 is SGHTA and CDR2 FQGNSA. Trimming cost V 6 bases and J 3 bases; bases outside gene matches: 6. A single record per CDR3 protein comes from TCRdb applying MiXCR to the RACE reads. The sample has tens of thousands of distinct CDR3 sequences, around 5.9% seen once. Sequencing was done on a sample of whole blood. This receptor was obtained from a human donor in good health. Some clones in this sample may be carry-over from other donors' samples. The V call is TRBV7-2, the J call TRBJ2-3; TRBD2 aligns across 7 bases. The CDR3 nucleotides are TGTGCCAGCAGTCCTAGCGGTACGACAGATACGCAGTATTTT. Translated: CASSPSGTTDTQYF.